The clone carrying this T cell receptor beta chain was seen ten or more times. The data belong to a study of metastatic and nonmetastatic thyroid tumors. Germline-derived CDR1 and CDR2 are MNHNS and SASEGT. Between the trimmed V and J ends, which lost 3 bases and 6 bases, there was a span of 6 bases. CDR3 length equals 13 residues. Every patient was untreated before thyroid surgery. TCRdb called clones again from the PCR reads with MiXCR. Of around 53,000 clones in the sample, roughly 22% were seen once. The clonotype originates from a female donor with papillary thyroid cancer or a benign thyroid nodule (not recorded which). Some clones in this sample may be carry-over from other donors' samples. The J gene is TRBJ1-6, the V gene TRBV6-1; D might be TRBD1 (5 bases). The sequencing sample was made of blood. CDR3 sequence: CASSEGLNSPLHF. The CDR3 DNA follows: TGTGCCAGCAGTGAGGGGCTTAATTCACCCCTCCACTTT.